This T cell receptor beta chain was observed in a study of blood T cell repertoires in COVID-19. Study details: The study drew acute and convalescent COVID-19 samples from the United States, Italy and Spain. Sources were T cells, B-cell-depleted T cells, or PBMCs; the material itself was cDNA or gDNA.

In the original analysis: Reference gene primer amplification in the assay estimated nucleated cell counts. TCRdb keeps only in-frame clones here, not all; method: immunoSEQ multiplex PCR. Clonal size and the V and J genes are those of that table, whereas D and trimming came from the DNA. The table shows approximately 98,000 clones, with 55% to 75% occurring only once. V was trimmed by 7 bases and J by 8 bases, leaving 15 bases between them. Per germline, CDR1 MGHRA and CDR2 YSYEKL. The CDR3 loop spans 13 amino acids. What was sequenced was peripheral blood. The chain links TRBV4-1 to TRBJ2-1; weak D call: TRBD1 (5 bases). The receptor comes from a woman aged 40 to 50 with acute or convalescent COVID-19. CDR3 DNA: TGCGCCAGCAAGGGGATTCTCCATTATGAGCAGTTCTTC. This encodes CASKGILHYEQFF.